The sequence of this TCR beta chain was determined in a study of control samples from healthy donors and cancer patients. The CDR3 totals 15 residues. Germline CDR1 reads SGHTA; CDR2 reads FQGNSA. V lost 4 bases to trimming and J lost 5 bases; unmatched junction nucleotides: 7. Clones were sequenced by immunoSEQ multiplex PCR, and TCRdb holds only the in-frame ones, with some missing. The repertoire holds roughly 150,000 clones, with about 90% as singletons. This clonotype was obtained from a man younger than 30 in good health. The sample comprised blood. The chain joins TRBV7-2 to TRBJ2-3, with 9 positions matching TRBD2. CDR3 coding DNA: TGTGCCAGCAGCTCGATGGGACTAGCCATAGATACGCAGTATTTT. Residues: CASSSMGLAIDTQYF.